This T cell receptor (beta chain) was identified in a study of T cell responses to AZD1222 COVID-19 vaccine (dated by TCRdb to the early 2020s). Regarding the complete study: AZD1222 recipients with second doses at about 4 weeks or about 12 weeks were pooled, because spike-specific TCR depth and breadth did not differ between schedules. TCR sequencing covered fewer than 250 trial participants: roughly 200 given two doses of AZD1222 and 26 given two doses of MenACWY control vaccine. Trial participants were enrolled by age into subgroups of 18-55, 56-69 and 70-plus years, and roughly 160, 29 and 62 TCR-sequenced participants, respectively, were included in these subgroups.

CDR1 and CDR2 (SNHLY, FYNNEI) derive from the germline V gene. Trimming costs V 2 bases and J 1 base, and their ends lie 3 bases apart. The CDR3 runs 13 amino acids, cysteine and phenylalanine included. Kept here is only the CDR3 DNA, which spans 39 bases and is read in frame from base 1. Overall study outcomes, separate from this receptor: The 56-69-year group was small, and its depth increase did not reach significance, likely because of low power. Participants were mostly white British and included more females than males, and it was suggested by the authors that clonal diversity may have been underestimated. Conclusions about previously exposed vaccinees are limited because only five or six AZD1222 recipients were SARS-CoV-2 seropositive at baseline. Vaccine-associated CD4 TCRs spanned the whole spike protein, with dominant responses in regions 160-218 and 743-854. Reportedly, close to half of the unique spike-specific TCRs recognized epitopes lying outside the regions that are mutated in the B.1.351 and B.1.1.7 variants. No day 14 peak-response samples were available, so repertoires were characterized only after the peak T cell response. After two AZD1222 doses, both the breadth and the depth of spike-specific TCRs were significantly higher than at day 0 and than in MenACWY recipients.

The sample's time point label, in plain terms: baseline before first vaccination. Vaccinee samples were obtained from the UK trials COV001 and COV002, which included a single-blind randomized controlled phase 2/3 trial of AZD1222 (ChAdOx1 nCoV-19) in healthy adults. For TCRbeta chain sequencing, PBMC samples from trial participants were taken at day 0 and at day 28 after the second dose. The CDR3 regions of human TCRbeta chains were subjected to immunosequencing. As for how the authors treated the data: TCRs in the repertoires were compared against a reference library of SARS-CoV-2-specific TCRs that had been generated with the MIRA antigen-specificity platform. Breadth meant the fraction of unique TCRs that were SARS-CoV-2-associated, whereas depth meant the fraction of total T cells that were SARS-CoV-2-associated. Using the MIRA data, each spike-specific TCR was mapped to the spike region that the TCR reacts to and placed in a CD4 or CD8 class. Log10-transformed breadth and depth values were compared by one-way ANOVA with Sidak's multiple comparisons tests. TCRdb's version of the immuneACCESS table is confined to in-frame rearrangements and falls short of the full clone set. An unresolved V gene accounts for under half of the shortfall where checked; the remainder is of unknown origin. Clone size and the V and J calls come from that table; the DNA yielded D and trimming. The sample data list 85,000 to 110,000 clones, and about 92% of these were observed just once. Roughly 5% of the sample belongs to the ten largest clones.

Of note for this clone: Its antigen target is currently unknown. The sample holds no much larger clone one base away, and base qualities are not on file.

The sequence came from an adult in good health. Sequences were derived from peripheral blood, sampled on day 0 of AZD1222 vaccination. The V and J genes are TRBV2 and TRBJ1-5; no D gene can be assigned with confidence. The CDR3 sequence is CASSEWSNQPQHF. The bases read TGTGCCAGCAGTGAATGGAGCAATCAGCCCCAGCATTTT.